This entry features one T cell receptor (beta chain) sequence. The specificity of this receptor is unknown. No qualities accompany the bases; no much larger clone lies one base away. This sample was included in a study of OX40 agonist ivuxolimab in advanced cancers. For the wider study: The costimulatory receptor OX40 (CD134) was targeted by ivuxolimab, a fully human IgG2 agonistic monoclonal antibody. Intravenous ivuxolimab was administered to patients every 2 weeks at six dose levels: 0.01, 0.1, 0.3, 1.5, 3 and 10 mg/kg. Among the roughly 52 dose-escalation patients, about 19 had hepatocellular carcinoma, around 15 melanoma, 9 renal cell carcinoma and 9 head and neck cancer. Partial responses were achieved by three dose-escalation patients, of whom one had hepatocellular carcinoma and two had cutaneous melanoma. Peripheral TCRbeta sequencing was intended to test whether TCR sequence diversity was altered and clonal T-cell expansion was caused by ivuxolimab. In the dose-escalation cohort, more than 80% of patients were male, and the mean age was 60 years with a range of 23 to 79. Prior anti-PD-1, anti-PD-L1 or anti-CTLA-4 therapy was permitted, and checkpoint inhibitors had been received by around 39% of dose-escalation patients. The monotherapy dose-escalation portion (N ≈ 57 patients) of the phase I ivuxolimab trial is reported in the paper.

Overall study results and their limits: At doses of 0.1 to 3.0 mg/kg, clonal expansion of both CD4+ and CD8+ T cells in blood was seen between baseline and week 6. Antigen specificity was not determined for the clonally expanded peripheral T cells. In the 0.1-3.0 mg/kg groups, partial responders were among the patients with the lowest normalized peripheral clonal expansion, particularly in CD8+ T cells. On average, CD8+ T cells showed more expanded clones than CD4+ T cells after ivuxolimab. Low levels of normalized T-cell clonal expansion were also seen in some patients who did not respond.

The trial excluded patients who had a history of autoimmune disease or were on systemic immunosuppression. Peripheral blood for TCR sequencing was collected from all dose cohorts at baseline, on cycle 4 day 1, and on cycle 7 day 1. Samples were obtained from an open-label, multicenter, first-in-human phase I dose-escalation trial of ivuxolimab. The trial enrolled adults with locally advanced or metastatic head and neck squamous cell, hepatocellular, melanoma or renal cell carcinoma. Before TCR sequencing, CD4+ T cells and CD8+ T cells were sorted from peripheral blood as separate populations. Genomic DNA was isolated from the sorted cells so that the TCRbeta CDR3 region could be sequenced. The immunoSEQ Assay was used for sequencing of TCRbeta CDR3 regions. In its TCRdb copy, this immuneACCESS table keeps in-frame sequences only and misses some clones. Where compared with another copy, unresolved V genes explain less than half of these, and the others have no known cause. In this sample the table shows 95,000 to 150,000 clones, just under 95% of which occur a single time. The top ten constitute approximately 0.15% of the sample.

From a lookup of the germline V gene, CDR1 and CDR2 are SGHTA and FQGNSA. Trimmed from V: 4 bases; trimmed from J: 4 bases; junction bases lacking a gene match: 5. Including the terminal cysteine and phenylalanine, the CDR3 comprises 14 residues. Only CDR3 DNA remains: 42 bases, in frame from the first base. The chain couples TRBV7-2 to TRBJ1-1, with 8 junctional bases fitting TRBD1. Sample: CD4+ or CD8+ T cells sorted from blood, taken in a trial of the OX40 agonist ivuxolimab. This TCR derives from an adult with an advanced solid tumor such as melanoma, head and neck, liver or kidney cancer. The CDR3 here reads CASSYTGGITEAFF. The sequenced DNA: TGTGCCAGCAGCTACACAGGGGGTATCACTGAAGCTTTCTTT.